This T cell receptor beta chain was documented in a study of T cell responses to AZD1222 COVID-19 vaccine (dated by TCRdb to 2020 to 2023). With regard to the full study: AZD1222 recipients with second doses at about 4 weeks or about 12 weeks were pooled, because spike-specific TCR depth and breadth did not differ between schedules. A total of 230 to 250 trial participants underwent TCR sequencing, of whom 200 to 220 received two doses of AZD1222 and about 25 received two doses of the MenACWY control vaccine. Trial participants were enrolled by age into 18-55, 56-69 and 70-plus year subgroups, with around 150, 28 and 57 TCR-sequenced participants respectively.

This specimen's time point label, per the study, means: baseline before first vaccination. Samples from vaccinated people were obtained from the UK trials COV001 and COV002, which included a single-blind randomized controlled phase 2/3 trial of AZD1222 (ChAdOx1 nCoV-19) in healthy adults. Trial participant PBMC samples were collected at day 0 and day 28 after the second dose for TCRbeta chain sequencing. For this clone: No cognate antigen has been identified for it. It has no much larger one-base neighbor in the sample; base qualities were not kept.

Cut back by 3 bases and 7 bases, the V and J ends lie 13 bases apart. Via the germline V gene (reference sequence), CDR1 is GTSNPN and CDR2 SVGIG. The CDR3 spans 13 residues, from the cysteine through the phenylalanine. CDR3 DNA is the only sequence kept; it has 39 bases, read in frame from the first base. The CDR3 regions of human TCRbeta chains were subjected to immunosequencing. The paper's data handling went like this. Repertoire TCRs were matched against a reference library of SARS-CoV-2-specific TCRs generated with the MIRA antigen-specificity platform. Breadth was defined as the fraction of unique TCRs that were SARS-CoV-2-associated, and depth was defined as the fraction of total T cells that were SARS-CoV-2-associated. Using the MIRA data, each spike-specific TCR was assigned both to the spike region to which the TCR was reactive and to a CD4 or CD8 class. Log10-transformed breadth and depth values were compared by one-way ANOVA with Sidak's multiple comparisons tests. TCRdb retrieved this table from immuneACCESS and kept in-frame rearrangements only. Not all clones are present; in checked studies, unresolved V genes account for under half, and no reason is known for the remainder. V, J and clone size are those of that table, while D and trimming were read from the DNA. Present in this sample are roughly 83,000 clones, around 88% of which were seen just once. The ten largest clones represent 8% to 10% of the sample.

Study-wide conclusions, independent of this receptor: After two AZD1222 doses, spike-specific TCR breadth and depth were significantly higher than at day 0 and than in MenACWY recipients. The 56-69-year group was small, and its depth increase did not reach significance, likely because of low power. Participants were mostly white British, with more females than males. The authors suggested clonal diversity may have been underestimated. The vaccine-associated CD4 TCRs covered the entire spike protein, and the dominant responses fell in regions 160-218 and 743-854. Because no day 14 peak-response samples were available, repertoires were characterized only after the peak T cell response. Epitopes outside the regions mutated in the B.1.351 and B.1.1.7 variants were reportedly recognized by nearly half of the unique spike-specific TCRs. Only five to seven AZD1222 recipients were SARS-CoV-2 seropositive at baseline, limiting conclusions about previously exposed vaccinees.

The chain uses TRBV30 and TRBJ1-5; a tentative D match to TRBD1 spans 5 bases. This TCR came from an adult in good health. This specimen was peripheral blood, taken on day 0 of AZD1222 vaccination. The CDR3 reads as follows: CAWSGDSEQPQHF. The nucleotide sequence reads as follows: TGTGCCTGGAGCGGGGACTCTGAACAGCCCCAGCATTTT.